This T cell receptor (beta chain) was obtained from a study of blood T cell repertoires in COVID-19. Study at large: PBMCs, B-cell-depleted T cells, or T cells were the source of the cDNA or gDNA that made up the material.

In germline, CDR1 is SGHRS, CDR2 YFSETQ. The CDR3 sequence is 13 residues long. Trimming at V came to 1 base and at J to 6 bases, leaving 3 bases not matched to a gene. In the authors' methods: Estimation of nucleated cell counts relied on the amplification of reference gene primers. The method was immunoSEQ multiplex PCR; TCRdb's version includes in-frame clones alone and lacks a portion of them. That table is the source of V, J and clone size, and D and trimming were worked out from the DNA. The table lists tens of thousands of clones, 75% to 85% of them singletons. The chain combines TRBV5-1 with TRBJ1-1; 7 bases are a match to TRBD1. This receptor was taken from a woman aged 70 to 79 with acute or convalescent COVID-19. Sequencing input: peripheral blood. The CDR3 nucleotides read TGCGCCAGCAGCTTGAAAGACAGGGCTGAAGCTTTCTTT. This translates into CASSLKDRAEAFF.